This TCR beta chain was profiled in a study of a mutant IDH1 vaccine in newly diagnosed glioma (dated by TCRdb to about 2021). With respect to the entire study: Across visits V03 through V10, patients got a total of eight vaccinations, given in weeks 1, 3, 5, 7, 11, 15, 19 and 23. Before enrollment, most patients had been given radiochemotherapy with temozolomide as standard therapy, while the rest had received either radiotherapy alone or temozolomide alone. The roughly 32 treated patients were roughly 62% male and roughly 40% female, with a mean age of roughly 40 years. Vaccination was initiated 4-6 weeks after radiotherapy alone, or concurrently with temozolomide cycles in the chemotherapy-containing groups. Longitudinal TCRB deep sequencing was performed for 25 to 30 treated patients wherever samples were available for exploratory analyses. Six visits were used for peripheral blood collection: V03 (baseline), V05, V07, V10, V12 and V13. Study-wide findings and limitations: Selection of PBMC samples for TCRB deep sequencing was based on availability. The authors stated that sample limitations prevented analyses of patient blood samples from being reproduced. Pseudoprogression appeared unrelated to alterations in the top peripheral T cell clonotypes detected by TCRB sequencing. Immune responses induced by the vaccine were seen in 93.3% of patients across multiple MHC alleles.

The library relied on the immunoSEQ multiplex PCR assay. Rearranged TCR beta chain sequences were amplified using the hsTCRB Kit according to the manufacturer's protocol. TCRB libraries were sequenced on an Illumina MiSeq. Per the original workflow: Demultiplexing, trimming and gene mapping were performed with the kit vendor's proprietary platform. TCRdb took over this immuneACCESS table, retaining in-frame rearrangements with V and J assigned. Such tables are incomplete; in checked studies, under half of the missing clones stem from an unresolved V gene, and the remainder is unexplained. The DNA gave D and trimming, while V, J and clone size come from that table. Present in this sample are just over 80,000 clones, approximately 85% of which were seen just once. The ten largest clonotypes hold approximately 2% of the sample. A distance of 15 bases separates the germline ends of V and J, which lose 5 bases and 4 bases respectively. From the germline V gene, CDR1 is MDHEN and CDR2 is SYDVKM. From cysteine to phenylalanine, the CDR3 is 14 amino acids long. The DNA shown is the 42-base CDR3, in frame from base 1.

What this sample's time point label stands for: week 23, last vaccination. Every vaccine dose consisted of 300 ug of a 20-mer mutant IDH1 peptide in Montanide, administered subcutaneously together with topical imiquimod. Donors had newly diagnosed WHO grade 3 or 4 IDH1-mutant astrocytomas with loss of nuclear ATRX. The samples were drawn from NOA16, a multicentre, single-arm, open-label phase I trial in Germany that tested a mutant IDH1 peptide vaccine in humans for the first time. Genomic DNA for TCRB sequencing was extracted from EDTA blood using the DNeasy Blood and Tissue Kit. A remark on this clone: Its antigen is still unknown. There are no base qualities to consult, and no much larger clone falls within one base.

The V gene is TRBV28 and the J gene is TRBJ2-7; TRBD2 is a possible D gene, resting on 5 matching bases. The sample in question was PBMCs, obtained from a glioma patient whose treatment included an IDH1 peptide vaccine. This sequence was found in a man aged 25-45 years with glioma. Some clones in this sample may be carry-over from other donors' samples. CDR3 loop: CASSEGPRRYEQYF. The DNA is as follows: TGTGCCAGCAGTGAGGGCCCTCGTCGGTACGAGCAGTACTTC.